This entry is about one T cell receptor (beta chain). Some clones are missing from TCRdb's copy, which holds only in-frame ones; the method was immunoSEQ multiplex PCR. The sample has some 130,000 clones; roughly 91% are singletons. This sample is part of a study of blood T cell repertoires in COVID-19. This CDR3 is built from 12 residues. CDR1 and CDR2 (germline): MGHDK, SYGVNS. The ends were cut back, 4 bases at V and 4 bases at J, with 8 bases in the middle. Specimen: peripheral blood. This chain links TRBV25-1 with TRBJ2-7; D is perhaps TRBD2 (5 bases). This receptor was identified in a man over 45 with active or convalescent COVID-19. This chain's CDR3 is CASSVSGYEQYF. CDR3 bases: TGTGCCAGCAGTGTCTCGGGGTACGAGCAGTACTTC.